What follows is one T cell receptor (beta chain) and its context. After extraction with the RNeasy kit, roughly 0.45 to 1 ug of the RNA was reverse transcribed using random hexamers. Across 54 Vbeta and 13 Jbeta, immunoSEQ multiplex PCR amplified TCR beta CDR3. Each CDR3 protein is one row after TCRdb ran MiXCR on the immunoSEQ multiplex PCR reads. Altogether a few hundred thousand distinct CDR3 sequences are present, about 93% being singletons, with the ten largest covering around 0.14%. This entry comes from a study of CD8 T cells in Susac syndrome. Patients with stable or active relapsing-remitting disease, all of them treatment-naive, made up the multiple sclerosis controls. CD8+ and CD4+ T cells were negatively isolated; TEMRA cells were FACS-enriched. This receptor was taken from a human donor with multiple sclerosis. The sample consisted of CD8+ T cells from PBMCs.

The CDR3 here is CASSVGGTGELFF. CDR3 coding DNA: TGTGCCAGCAGCGTAGGGGGTACCGGGGAGCTGTTTTTT. The chain employs TRBV9 and TRBJ2-2, with D uncertain. Per the germline V gene, CDR1 is SGDLS and CDR2 is YYNGEE. The CDR3 sequence is 13 residues long. V lost 0 bases and J 5 bases, leaving 5 bases between the germline ends.